This record concerns one TCR beta chain sequence. The sample is drawn from a study of T cell changes during pregnancy in multiple sclerosis. The repertoire was sequenced with immunoSEQ multiplex PCR; TCRdb's copy has only in-frame clones and lacks some. This table has more than 70,000 clones, 90% to 95% appearing once. This CDR3 is built from 15 residues. In germline, CDR1 is SNHLY, CDR2 FYNNEI. Trimming removed 6 bases from V and 2 bases from J; junction bases left unmatched: 9. The chain is built from TRBV2 and TRBJ2-7, with 8 bases aligning to TRBD1. The sample consisted of peripheral blood, taken after pregnancy. This clonotype was sampled from a female donor in good health, enrolled as a control in a pregnancy study. For the CDR3, the DNA is TGTGCCAGCAGGATGAGTACAGGGGGAGCCTACGAGCAGTACTTC. Amino acid sequence: CASRMSTGGAYEQYF. Filled out from reference TRBV2 and TRBJ2-7, the complete variable domain reads EPEVTQTPSHQVTQMGQEVILRCVPISNHLYFYWYRQILGQKVEFLVSFYNNEISEKSEIFDDQFSVERPDGSNFTLKIRSTKLEDSAMYFCASRMSTGGAYEQYFGPGTRLTVT.